This T cell receptor beta chain was recorded in a study of T cell repertoires in cytomegalovirus infection. One entry per CDR3 protein results from TCRdb running MiXCR on the reads. The table has around 740,000 distinct CDR3 sequences, roughly 35% seen once; the top ten hold 2.5% to 3.5%. This CDR3 has 13 amino acids. V shed 6 bases and J 5 bases; nucleotides not matched to a gene: 3. Germline loops: CDR1 MNHEY, CDR2 SMNVEV (reference sequence). The V call is TRBV27, the J call TRBJ2-7, with TRBD1 matching over 11 bases. The source of this sequence is a human donor in good health (CMV status not recorded). Some clones in this sample may be carry-over from other donors' samples. The sequenced sample consisted of PBMCs. The chain's CDR3 is CASRRTGGDEQYF. The CDR3, as DNA: TGTGCCAGCAGAAGGACAGGGGGCGACGAGCAGTACTTC.